This T cell receptor beta chain was profiled in a study of OX40 agonist ivuxolimab in advanced cancers. Whole-study context: Partial responses, seen in three patients, involved one hepatocellular carcinoma and two cutaneous melanomas. Study-wide results and limits: Circulating CD4+ and CD8+ T cells showed clonal expansion by week 6 at 0.1 to 3.0 mg/kg. With doses of 0.1-3.0 mg/kg, partial responders showed among the lowest clonal expansion. CD4+ T cells averaged fewer expanded clones than CD8+ T cells.

Sequencing was performed with immunoSEQ multiplex PCR; in TCRdb, only in-frame clones are kept and a portion is missing. This sample carries 100,000 to 110,000 clones, around 93% of them seen once, and the ten largest clones take 0.54%. Remarks on this clone: What it recognizes is unknown.

The CDR3 covers 16 residues. CDR1 is SGHTA and CDR2 is FQGNSA in the germline V gene. V shed 3 bases, J shed 4 bases, and the junction held 7 bases outside the gene matches. The TCR was taken from an adult with an advanced solid tumor such as melanoma, head and neck, liver or kidney cancer. The sequencing here drew on CD4+ or CD8+ T cells sorted from blood, taken in a trial of the OX40 agonist ivuxolimab. The gene calls are TRBV7-2 and TRBJ2-3; the match to TRBD2 covers 10 bases. The CDR3: CASSFSGSGGADTQYF. The CDR3, as DNA: TGTGCCAGCAGCTTTAGCGGGAGCGGGGGGGCAGATACGCAGTATTTT. Together with reference TRBV7-2 and TRBJ2-3, the CDR3 gives the full variable domain: GAGVSQSPSNKVTEKGKDVELRCDPISGHTALYWYRQSLGQGLEFLIYFQGNSAPDKSGLPSDRFSAERTGGSVSTLTIQRTQQEDSAVYLCASSFSGSGGADTQYFGPGTRLTVL.